This record concerns one TCR beta chain sequence. The V and J ends lost 3 bases and 6 bases, in that order; junction bases with no gene match: 8. Germline values: CDR1 SGHRS, CDR2 YFSETQ. CDR3 length equals 14 residues. The method was immunoSEQ multiplex PCR; TCRdb's version includes in-frame clones alone and lacks a portion of them. The data hold under 150,000 clones, with more than 80% observed a single time. The data belong to a study of blood T cell repertoires in COVID-19. Study-wide background: Material from acute and convalescent COVID-19 was sourced from the United States, Italy and Spain.

The chain is built from TRBV5-1 and TRBJ1-1; 7 bases are a match to TRBD1. The sequenced material came from peripheral blood. This clonotype originated in a woman aged 45-59 years with acute or convalescent COVID-19. The CDR3 DNA reads as TGCGCCAGCAGCTGGGGGACAGTAAGGGCTGAAGCTTTCTTT. Protein sequence: CASSWGTVRAEAFF.